This T cell receptor beta chain was retrieved from a study of T cells after yellow fever vaccination. Overall study results and limits: The secondary response peaked faster, at day 5 versus 15, but was weaker. Shared CD4/CD8 clonotypes were a small share, likely from convergent recombination. Reappearance after the booster was observed for most primary-vaccination clones (about 97% CD4, over 70% CD8).

Researchers made TCR cDNA using 5'RACE template switching, and this step added a universal primer site and UMIs. MiXCR, run by TCRdb on the 5' RACE reads, gives a single entry per CDR3 protein. The sample includes 110,000 to 150,000 distinct CDR3 sequences, less than 8.5% seen only once; the top ten take under 0.7%. This clonotype was observed at least ten times. The antigen remains undetermined. The CDR3 is 17 residues long. J was trimmed by 4 bases and V by 0 bases; bases with no gene match: 13. Germline V lookup: CDR1 SGDLS, CDR2 YYNGEE. V and J are TRBV9 and TRBJ2-7; 7 bases fit TRBD1. The receptor was isolated from a man between 25 and 39 years old who received the YFV17D yellow fever vaccine. The sequencing here drew on CD4+ T cells sorted from PBMCs, taken 10 days after the yellow fever booster vaccination. The CDR3 DNA sequence: TGTGCCAGCAGCGTAGGTGTGAGGGGGCACGTAGAATACGAGCAGTACTTC. Translating it yields CASSVGVRGHVEYEQYF.